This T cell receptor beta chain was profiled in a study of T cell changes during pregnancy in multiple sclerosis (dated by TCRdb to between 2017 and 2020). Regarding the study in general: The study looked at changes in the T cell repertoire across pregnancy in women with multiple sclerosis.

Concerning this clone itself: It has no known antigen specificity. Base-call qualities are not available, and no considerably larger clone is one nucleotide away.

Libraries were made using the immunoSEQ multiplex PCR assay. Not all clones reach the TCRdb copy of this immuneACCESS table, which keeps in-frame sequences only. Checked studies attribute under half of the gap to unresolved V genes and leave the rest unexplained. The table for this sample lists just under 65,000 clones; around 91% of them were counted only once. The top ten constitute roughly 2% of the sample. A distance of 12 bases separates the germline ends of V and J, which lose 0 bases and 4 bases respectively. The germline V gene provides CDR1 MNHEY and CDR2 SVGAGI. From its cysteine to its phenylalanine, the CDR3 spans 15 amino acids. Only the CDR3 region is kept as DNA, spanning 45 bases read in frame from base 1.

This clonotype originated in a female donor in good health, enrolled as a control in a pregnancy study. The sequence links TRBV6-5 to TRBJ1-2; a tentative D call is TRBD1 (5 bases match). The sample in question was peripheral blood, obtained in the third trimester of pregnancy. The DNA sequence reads TGTGCCAGCAGTTACTCAGAGACAGACAGCTATGGCTACACCTTC. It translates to CASSYSETDSYGYTF.